Shown below are 32 T cell receptor beta chains from a single sample sequenced in a study of cytomegalovirus exposure and HLA in healthy donors. Method: immunoSEQ multiplex PCR; TCRdb's copy keeps in-frame clones and lacks some. The table has approximately 140,000 clones, around 86% seen once. The sample was PBMCs. These receptors were obtained from a man between 18 and 29 years old in good health and CMV-seropositive.

The CDR3 DNA follows: TGCGCCAGCACCCGGGGGGAGAGCTCCTACAATGAGCAGTTCTTC. This gives the protein CASTRGESSYNEQFF. V gene TRBV5-1 combines with J gene TRBJ2-1; 7 bases fit TRBD2. The trim removed 6 bases at V and 0 bases at J, leaving 6 bases unmatched. Germline values: CDR1 SGHRS, CDR2 YFSETQ. This CDR3 contains 15 residues.

This clone came up a few times. The chain has TRBV30 and TRBJ2-3; 15 bases line up with TRBD2. The CDR3 is 15 amino acids. Germline V lookup: CDR1 GTSNPN, CDR2 SVGIG (reference sequence). The V gene end was trimmed by 8 bases and the J gene end by 2 bases; junction bases not matched to a gene: 5. DNA of the CDR3: TGTGCCGGGACTAGCGGGAGGAGGACCACAGATACGCAGTATTTT. Its translation is CAGTSGRRTTDTQYF.

The rearrangement joins TRBV30 to TRBJ2-1; the match to TRBD2 covers 8 bases. The CDR3 extends over 16 amino acids. The V gene's germline CDR1 is GTSNPN and CDR2 SVGIG (reference sequence). V lost 2 bases to trimming and J lost 1 base; unmatched junction nucleotides: 7. Here the CDR3 DNA reads TGTGCCTGGAGTTCGGAGGGACTAGAATCCTACAATGAGCAGTTCTTC. It is translated as CAWSSEGLESYNEQFF.

For the CDR3, the DNA is TGTGCCAGCTCAGGACAGGGAGAATCACCCCTCCACTTT. Translated: CASSGQGESPLHF. The chain carries TRBV18 and TRBJ1-6; 8 bases line up with TRBD1. This CDR3 spans 13 amino acids. Germline loops: CDR1 KGHSH, CDR2 LQKENI. V gave up 5 bases and J gave up 10 bases; unmatched junction bases: 4.

The CDR3 reads CASSNRDRVFNTIYF. CDR3 bases: TGTGCCAGCAGTAACCGGGACAGGGTTTTCAACACCATATATTTT. The chain carries TRBV28 and TRBJ1-3, with 9 nucleotides matching TRBD1. The CDR3 spans 15 residues. Germline V gives CDR1 MDHEN, CDR2 SYDVKM. The V and J ends lost 5 bases and 7 bases, in that order; junction bases with no gene match: 9.

The chain uses TRBV13 and TRBJ2-7; possibly TRBD1 for D (6 bases). The CDR3 loop spans 12 amino acids. V was clipped by 5 bases and J by 7 bases, with 12 bases between them. Germline values: CDR1 PRHDT, CDR2 FYEKMQ (reference sequence). This chain's CDR3 is CASSKRGGEQYF. The CDR3 nucleotides read TGTGCCAGCAGCAAACGAGGGGGAGAGCAGTACTTC. Combining the CDR3 with reference TRBV13 and TRBJ2-7 gives the whole variable domain AAGVIQSPRHLIKEKRETATLKCYPIPRHDTVYWYQQGPGQDPQFLISFYEKMQSDKGSIPDRFSAQQFSDYHSELNMSSLELGDSALYFCASSKRGGEQYFGPGTRLTVT.

The chain recombines TRBV7-9 with TRBJ1-4, with D unresolved. V was cut by 5 bases and J by 5 bases, with 12 bases left in between. CDR1 SEHNR and CDR2 FQNEAQ come from the germline V gene (reference sequence). This CDR3 is built from 14 residues. The CDR3 here is CASSPAGSNEKLFF. The CDR3 DNA sequence: TGTGCCAGCAGCCCGGCAGGATCGAATGAAAAACTGTTTTTT. Combining the CDR3 with reference TRBV7-9 and TRBJ1-4 gives the whole variable domain DTGVSQNPRHKITKRGQNVTFRCDPISEHNRLYWYRQTLGQGPEFLTYFQNEAQLEKSRLLSDRFSAERPKGSFSTLEIQRTEQGDSAMYLCASSPAGSNEKLFFGSGTQLSVL.

This chain connects TRBV27 to TRBJ2-7, with D possibly matching TRBD2 (5 bases). Germline assignment: CDR1 MNHEY and CDR2 SMNVEV (reference sequence). The CDR3 sequence is 13 residues long. The V and J ends lost 5 bases and 0 bases respectively, with 8 bases between them. This CDR3 is CASSAGDSYEQYF. CDR3 DNA: TGTGCCAGCAGTGCCGGGGACTCCTACGAGCAGTACTTC.

The chain couples TRBV21-1 to TRBJ2-7; TRBD2 was called by the table and not checked on the DNA. TRBV21-1 is given as a pseudogene. This CDR3 is built from 16 residues. This chain's CDR3 is CASSKERRRGAYEQYF. CDR3 DNA sequence: TGTGCCAGCAGCAAAGAGAGGCGGCGGGGGGCCTACGAGCAGTACTTC.

This clone has a handful of counts. V usage is TRBV11-3 and J usage is TRBJ1-1; perhaps TRBD1 as D (5 bases). The germline CDR1 and CDR2 sequences are SGHNT and YENEEA. V lost 2 bases and J 4 bases, leaving 14 bases between the germline ends. The CDR3 has 15 amino acids. The CDR3 coding sequence is TGTGCCAGCAGCTTACAGGGAGGGTTGGGCACTGAAGCTTTCTTT. Translated, it gives CASSLQGGLGTEAFF.

V and J are TRBV5-4 and TRBJ2-7, with 8 bases lining up with TRBD2. The germline gives CDR1 SGHNT, CDR2 YYREEE (reference sequence). V lost 2 bases, J lost 3 bases, and 1 base stayed unmatched. The CDR3 runs to 13 residues. In DNA form, the CDR3 reads TGTGCCAGCAGCTTAGCGGGAGTCTACGAGCAGTACTTC. Protein product: CASSLAGVYEQYF.

J is TRBJ2-7 and V is TRBV29-1; 8 bases map to TRBD1. This CDR3 is 12 amino acids long. Trimming took 5 bases from V and 1 from J; bases not matched to a gene: 1. Germline V lookup: CDR1 SQVTM, CDR2 ANQGSEA. The CDR3 loop reads CSVWDRSYEQYF. In DNA, the CDR3 is TGCAGCGTTTGGGACAGGTCCTACGAGCAGTACTTC.

CDR3 loop: CASSGPPTGLAENLMDEQYF. In nucleotides, the CDR3 is TGTGCCAGCAGTGGACCTCCGACAGGACTAGCGGAGAATCTCATGGACGAGCAGTACTTC. The V call is TRBV2, the J call TRBJ2-7, with 10 bases identical to TRBD2. This CDR3 contains 20 residues. V was pared by 4 bases and J by 5 bases, with 23 bases of the junction left unmatched. Germline CDR1 reads SNHLY; CDR2 reads FYNNEI.

Written as DNA, the CDR3 is TGTGCCAGCAGCTTAGGCTCCTCTAGCTACGAGCAGTACTTC. Encoded protein: CASSLGSSSYEQYF. The V and J genes are TRBV11-3 and TRBJ2-7; D remains ambiguous. CDR3 size: 14 residues. In germline, CDR1 is SGHNT, CDR2 YENEEA. The germline V and J ends were trimmed by 1 base and 3 bases, with 10 bases remaining between them.

The chain employs TRBV12-5 and TRBJ2-7; 8 positions agree with TRBD1. CDR3 size: 13 residues. Germline trimming cut 6 bases from V and 5 bases from J; bases unmatched to any gene: 6. Germline loops: CDR1 LGHNT, CDR2 FRNRAP. CDR3 loop: CASGRQGLDEQYF. CDR3 sequence (DNA): TGTGCTAGTGGCCGACAGGGGTTAGACGAGCAGTACTTC. Drawing the rest from reference TRBV12-5 and TRBJ2-7, the complete variable domain is DARVTQTPRHKVTEMGQEVTMRCQPILGHNTVFWYRQTMMQGLELLAYFRNRAPLDDSGMPKDRFSAEMPDATLATLKIQPSEPRDSAVYFCASGRQGLDEQYFGPGTRLTVT.

The chain joins TRBV6-5 to TRBJ2-1; D remains unclear. This CDR3 contains 14 residues. CDR1 MNHEY and CDR2 SVGAGI come from the germline V gene. Trimming left V 2 bases short and J 4 bases short, with 9 bases between. The CDR3 nucleotides are TGTGCCAGCAGTTACAGAATAGAGTACAATGAGCAGTTCTTC. Protein: CASSYRIEYNEQFF.

This clone was observed a single time. The chain uses TRBV6-6 and TRBJ2-3; D unclear. The CDR3 is 15 residues long. Between the trimmed V and J ends, which lost 7 bases and 5 bases, there was a span of 19 bases. Germline CDR1 MNHNY, CDR2 SVGAGI (reference sequence). CDR3 in amino acids: CASMPSAFSRDTQYF. Here the CDR3 DNA reads TGTGCCAGCATGCCGTCGGCTTTTTCTAGAGATACGCAGTATTTT.

The chain carries TRBV2 and TRBJ1-2, with TRBD1 as a possible D gene (6 bases). The CDR3 has 13 residues. CDR1 is SNHLY and CDR2 is FYNNEI in the germline V gene. V was trimmed by 6 bases and J by 7 bases, leaving 15 bases between them. The CDR3 DNA sequence: TGTGCCAGCAGACAGGGATTGGGCGGTGGCTACACCTTC. Protein sequence: CASRQGLGGGYTF. Full variable domain (rest looked up from reference TRBV2 and TRBJ1-2): EPEVTQTPSHQVTQMGQEVILRCVPISNHLYFYWYRQILGQKVEFLVSFYNNEISEKSEIFDDQFSVERPDGSNFTLKIRSTKLEDSAMYFCASRQGLGGGYTFGSGTRLTVV.

This clone appeared once. The chain couples TRBV2 to TRBJ1-2; D gene unclear. Per the germline V gene, CDR1 is SNHLY and CDR2 is FYNNEI. The ends were cut back, 6 bases at V and 8 bases at J, with 13 bases in the middle. CDR3 length: 12 residues. The CDR3 loop is CASSTKRGGYTF. The CDR3 coding sequence is TGTGCCAGCAGCACAAAGCGGGGAGGCTACACCTTC.

The V and J genes are TRBV6-5 and TRBJ1-4; TRBD1 aligns across 7 bases. Per germline, CDR1 MNHEY and CDR2 SVGAGI. Losses at the gene ends were 2 bases for V and 7 bases for J; bases not matched to a gene: 4. CDR3 length equals 14 residues. The CDR3 bases are TGTGCCAGCAGTTACCTTGGACAGGTTGAAAAACTGTTTTTT. This gives the protein CASSYLGQVEKLFF.

The CDR3, as DNA: TGTGCCAGCAGCGTCACTAGCGGGGGGTACACAGATACGCAGTATTTT. It encodes CASSVTSGGYTDTQYF. The gene calls are TRBV7-9 and TRBJ2-3, with TRBD2 matching 12 bases. The CDR3 length is 16 residues. The J segment lost 2 bases and the V segment lost 5 bases, leaving 5 bases of the junction unmatched. Germline loops: CDR1 SEHNR, CDR2 FQNEAQ (reference sequence).

The V and J genes are TRBV5-4 and TRBJ1-1, with D perhaps TRBD1 (5 bases). The CDR3 extends over 12 amino acids. V gave up 1 base and J gave up 8 bases, with 9 bases separating them. Germline V gene lookup returns CDR1 SGHNT and CDR2 YYREEE (reference sequence). CDR3 in amino acids: CASSLQAGEAFF. The CDR3 coding sequence is TGTGCCAGCAGCTTGCAAGCAGGGGAAGCTTTCTTT.

The V gene is TRBV6-5, the J gene TRBJ2-4; D unclear. Germline V lookup: CDR1 MNHEY, CDR2 SVGAGI. V lost 5 bases to trimming and J lost 0 bases, with 8 bases between them. The length of the CDR3 is 14 residues. The CDR3 DNA is TGTGCCAGCAGTGCCTACTTAGCCAAAAACATTCAGTACTTC. This sequence encodes CASSAYLAKNIQYF.

The chain couples TRBV5-1 to TRBJ2-3, with 14 bases that match TRBD2. The V gene end was trimmed by 4 bases and the J gene end by 5 bases; junction bases not matched to a gene: 3. The CDR3 loop spans 15 amino acids. CDR1 and CDR2 from the germline V gene are SGHRS and YFSETQ. CDR3 loop: CASSPGLAGGDTQYF. In DNA form, the CDR3 reads TGCGCCAGCAGCCCCGGACTAGCGGGAGGAGATACGCAGTATTTT.

V and J are TRBV27 and TRBJ1-1; D is uncertain. CDR1 is MNHEY and CDR2 is SMNVEV in the germline V gene (reference sequence). The CDR3 covers 14 residues. Trimming pared 5 bases from V and 0 bases from J, leaving 10 bases between. The CDR3 DNA sequence: TGTGCCAGCAGTCCCCGGCGGGTGAACACTGAAGCTTTCTTT. Translated, it gives CASSPRRVNTEAFF.

This CDR3 reads CASSLGVDTQYF. As DNA, the CDR3 is TGCGCCAGCAGCTTGGGAGTAGATACGCAGTATTTT. The chain joins TRBV5-1 to TRBJ2-3, with D uncertain. V lost 0 bases and J lost 5, with 4 bases in between. Germline lookup yields CDR1 SGHRS and CDR2 YFSETQ. The CDR3 runs 12 residues.

V usage is TRBV5-4 and J usage is TRBJ1-2, with TRBD1 matching over 9 bases. CDR1 is SGHNT and CDR2 is YYREEE in the germline V gene (reference sequence). Trimming took 9 bases from V and 3 from J; bases not matched to a gene: 12. This CDR3 is built from 15 residues. The CDR3 here is CAIPAWDREYYGYTF. CDR3 nucleotide sequence: TGTGCCATCCCAGCTTGGGACAGGGAGTACTATGGCTACACCTTC.

The V call is TRBV27, the J call TRBJ2-2; the match to TRBD1 covers 8 bases. Trimming cost V 2 bases and J 2 bases; bases outside gene matches: 10. The CDR3 is 18 residues long. Germline CDR1 reads MNHEY; CDR2 reads SMNVEV (reference sequence). Here the CDR3 DNA reads TGTGCCAGCAGTTTAGGCCCCATTACAGGGGGAAACACCGGGGAGCTGTTTTTT. Protein product: CASSLGPITGGNTGELFF.

The chain combines TRBV25-1 with TRBJ2-4; possible D gene TRBD1, 5 bases. The germline V and J ends were trimmed by 6 bases and 3 bases, with 15 bases remaining between them. This CDR3 comprises 15 residues. The germline gives CDR1 MGHDK, CDR2 SYGVNS. This chain's CDR3 is CASSSPDSYKNIQYF. The DNA of the CDR3 is TGTGCCAGCAGCTCGCCCGACAGTTACAAAAACATTCAGTACTTC. The entire variable domain, with the rest obtained from reference TRBV25-1 and TRBJ2-4, is as follows: EADIYQTPRYLVIGTGKKITLECSQTMGHDKMYWYQQDPGMELHLIHYSYGVNSTEKGDLSSESTVSRIRTEHFPLTLESARPSHTSQYLCASSSPDSYKNIQYFGAGTRLSVL.

CDR3 in amino acids: CASSLMNRDSSYEQYF. The CDR3 DNA follows: TGCGCCAGCAGCTTGATGAATCGGGACAGCTCCTACGAGCAGTACTTC. The chain has TRBV5-1 and TRBJ2-7; 7 nucleotides match TRBD1. The CDR3 length is 16 residues. J lost 0 bases, V lost 1 base, and 7 bases had no gene match. Germline loops: CDR1 SGHRS, CDR2 YFSETQ.

The chain combines TRBV21-1 with TRBJ2-7; no DNA check was done on the table's D call, TRBD2. TRBV21-1 is termed a pseudogene. The CDR3 extends over 17 amino acids. CDR3 sequence (DNA): TGTGCCAGCAGCACGGATGTGGAGAACTTGAGGGTGTACGAGCAGTACTTC. It translates to CASSTDVENLRVYEQYF.

This chain connects TRBV27 to TRBJ2-1; no definite D call. The CDR3 sequence is 14 residues long. Germline V gives CDR1 MNHEY, CDR2 SMNVEV (reference sequence). The V end lost 4 bases, the J end lost 1 base, and 8 bases lay between the germline ends. The CDR3 sequence is CASSSPSSYNEQFF. The DNA of the CDR3 is TGTGCCAGCAGTTCGCCTAGTTCCTACAATGAGCAGTTCTTC.